Each of the 26 T cell receptor beta chains below was sequenced from the same sample in a study of blood T cells in healthy people across ages. Alongside a J-beta primer mix, a sample-barcoded 5' primer served in a second PCR lasting roughly 7 to 11 cycles. Using its own MiXCR run on the 5' RACE reads, TCRdb lists one record per CDR3 protein. The sample lists more than 900,000 distinct CDR3 sequences; roughly a quarter were seen once. This sample also belongs to another study, concerning T cells of mothers and their children.

Material for sequencing was blood. The receptor source for this set is a girl aged 2 to 10 in good health.

With regard to this clonotype: A junction end diverges from the germline sequence, so it may reflect a read error. The chain combines TRBV7-2 with TRBJ2-5; D is ambiguous. The CDR3 sequence is 15 residues long. Germline V gives CDR1 SGHTA, CDR2 FQGNSA. CDR3 residues: CASSLRPGLQEIQYF. The CDR3 nucleotides are TGTGCCAGCAGCTTAAGACCGGGCCTACAAGAGATCCAGTACTTC. Filled out from reference TRBV7-2 and TRBJ2-5, the complete variable domain reads GAGVSQSPSNKVTEKGKDVELRCDPISGHTALYWYRQSLGQGLEFLIYFQGNSAPDKSGLPSDRFSAERTGGSVSTLTIQRTQQEDSAVYLCASSLRPGLQEIQYFGPGTRLLVL.

This clonotype appeared a few times. The chain combines TRBV12-3 or TRBV12-4 with TRBJ1-4; D perhaps matches TRBD1 (5 bases). V lost 3 bases to trimming and J lost 0 bases, with 17 bases between them. This CDR3 spans 18 amino acids. In DNA form, the CDR3 reads TGTGCCAGCAGTTTGGATCCAGCAGGGCGAGCAACTAATGAAAAACTGTTTTTT. The encoded protein is CASSLDPAGRATNEKLFF.

V and J are TRBV29-1 and TRBJ1-2; TRBD1 might be the D (5 bases). V gave up 3 bases and J gave up 4 bases, with 12 bases separating them. The CDR3 runs 13 residues. Germline V CDR1 and CDR2: SQVTM, ANQGSEA. The DNA for the CDR3 is TGCAGCGTTGAGCTTCCGACAGTCTATGGCTACACCTTC. This encodes CSVELPTVYGYTF.

The chain combines TRBV5-1 with TRBJ2-5; the match to TRBD2 covers 9 bases. The J call may be mistaken, given a closer DNA end match to TRBJ2-1. The germline gives CDR1 SGHRS, CDR2 YFSETQ. The CDR3 spans 18 residues. CDR3 amino acids: CASSLVFIGTSTLGEQFF. The CDR3 coding sequence is TGCGCCAGCAGCTTGGTTTTCATCGGGACTAGCACTTTAGGTGAGCAGTTCTTC.

The CDR3 bases are TGCAGCGTTGACGTAAACAGGGGGCGAGGGGATACGCAGTATTTT. Protein product: CSVDVNRGRGDTQYF. The chain has TRBV29-1 and TRBJ2-3; TRBD1 agrees at 9 bases. This CDR3 contains 15 residues. Germline-derived CDR1 and CDR2 are SQVTM and ANQGSEA. The V segment lost 3 bases and the J segment 6 bases; nucleotides outside the gene matches: 10.

On this clonotype: A much larger clone differs from this one at a single base, so this may be a read error. The CDR3 nucleotides are TGTGCCAGCAGCCCGGGGACTAGCGGGGGCACAGATACGCAGTATTTT. Translated, it gives CASSPGTSGGTDTQYF. The rearrangement uses TRBV7-9 and TRBJ2-3; 13 bases line up with TRBD2. Germline V gives CDR1 SEHNR, CDR2 FQNEAQ (reference sequence). The V gene end was trimmed by 5 bases and the J gene end by 1 base; junction bases not matched to a gene: 3. CDR3 length: 16 amino acids.

This clonotype was observed a handful of times. This chain joins TRBV6-5 and TRBJ2-2; TRBD2 agrees at 13 bases. Germline V lookup: CDR1 MNHEY, CDR2 SVGAGI. Unmatched junction bases numbered 13, after V lost 4 bases and J lost 5 bases. CDR3 length equals 19 residues. The CDR3 protein is CASSSGLAGAFGTTGELFF. For the CDR3, the DNA is TGTGCCAGCAGTTCTGGACTAGCGGGGGCCTTCGGAACTACCGGGGAGCTGTTTTTT.

The sample holds a few counts of this clonotype. The chain employs TRBV6-5 and TRBJ2-4; possible D gene TRBD1, 5 bases. V lost 0 bases to trimming and J lost 5 bases, with 11 bases between them. CDR1 MNHEY and CDR2 SVGAGI come from the germline V gene. CDR3 length: 15 residues. CDR3 amino acids: CASSYSIDSQNIQYF. CDR3 DNA sequence: TGTGCCAGCAGTTACTCGATTGACAGCCAAAACATTCAGTACTTC.

This clonotype showed up just a few times. The chain couples TRBV5-6 to TRBJ1-1, with no clear D. The CDR3 is 14 amino acids. Germline values: CDR1 SGHDT, CDR2 YYEEEE. V was cut by 2 bases and J by 2 bases, with 10 bases left in between. CDR3 amino acids: CASSFSSTNTEAFF. CDR3 in DNA: TGTGCCAGCAGCTTTTCAAGCACCAACACTGAAGCTTTCTTT.

This rearrangement joins TRBV4-2 to TRBJ1-2; a possible D gene is TRBD1 (5 bases). Deletions cut 5 bases from V and 4 bases from J, with 17 bases between. This CDR3 is built from 15 residues. Germline loops: CDR1 LGHNA, CDR2 YNFKEQ. The CDR3 bases are TGTGCCAGCAGCACAAGGGCTAGGGGCACCTATGGCTACACCTTC. Protein sequence: CASSTRARGTYGYTF.

V is TRBV28 and J is TRBJ2-7, with D perhaps TRBD1 (7 bases). Trimming removed 1 base from V and 3 bases from J, with 13 bases in between. The V gene's germline CDR1 is MDHEN and CDR2 SYDVKM. The length of the CDR3 is 15 residues. The CDR3 reads CASSLFGGQSYEQYF. DNA of the CDR3: TGTGCCAGCAGTTTATTCGGGGGACAGAGCTACGAGCAGTACTTC. Variable domain in full (rest from reference TRBV28 and TRBJ2-7): DVKVTQSSRYLVKRTGEKVFLECVQDMDHENMFWYRQDPGLGLRLIYFSYDVKMKEKGDIPEGYSVSREKKERFSLILESASTNQTSMYLCASSLFGGQSYEQYFGPGTRLTVT.

This chain connects TRBV28 to TRBJ2-5; no clear D. This CDR3 region has 15 residues. Trimming removed 5 bases at V and 3 bases at J, with 16 bases between. Germline V gene sequence: CDR1 MDHEN, CDR2 SYDVKM. CDR3 residues: CASSPRWSPKETQYF. The CDR3 nucleotides are TGTGCCAGCAGTCCTCGGTGGAGTCCCAAAGAGACCCAGTACTTC.

There are a few counts of this clonotype. The chain carries TRBV11-2 and TRBJ2-2; D call uncertain. CDR3 length: 14 amino acids. Germline V lookup: CDR1 SGHAT, CDR2 FQNNGV. The V gene lost 2 bases and the J gene lost 6 bases, with 10 bases spanning the gap. The CDR3, as DNA: TGTGCCAGCAGCTTAATACTTTATCCCGGGGAGCTGTTTTTT. Translating it yields CASSLILYPGELFF.

The V gene is TRBV27, the J gene TRBJ2-5; D is uncertain. CDR3 length: 15 amino acids. Trimming removed 6 bases from V and 4 bases from J, with 18 bases in between. Germline-derived CDR1 and CDR2 are MNHEY and SMNVEV (reference sequence). CDR3 residues: CASSTSFGLGETQYF. The CDR3 DNA sequence: TGTGCCAGCAGCACCTCATTCGGCCTCGGAGAGACCCAGTACTTC.

This clonotype was detected only a few times. The chain recombines TRBV7-2 with TRBJ1-6, with D maybe TRBD1 (5 bases). The CDR3 sequence is 16 residues long. Germline V CDR1 and CDR2: SGHTA, FQGNSA. Trimming took 5 bases from V and 7 from J, leaving 18 bases between them. CDR3 loop: CASSRGGYRYNSPLHF. The CDR3 DNA reads as TGTGCCAGCAGCCGTGGGGGGTATAGGTACAATTCACCCCTCCACTTT.

The chain joins TRBV11-2 to TRBJ1-3; D is unresolved. V dropped 4 bases and J dropped 2 bases, with 18 bases sitting between them. Germline V gene lookup returns CDR1 SGHAT and CDR2 FQNNGV. This CDR3 is built from 17 residues. CDR3 DNA sequence: TGTGCCAGCAGCTCCTACTCGCCTCAAAACACTGGAAACACCATATATTTT. Residues: CASSSYSPQNTGNTIYF.

The sample holds a few counts of this clonotype. The chain uses TRBV5-1 and TRBJ2-5; 8 positions match TRBD1. The J call is uncertain, as TRBJ2-7 better fits the DNA end. This CDR3 has 14 residues. Germline V lookup: CDR1 SGHRS, CDR2 YFSETQ. The DNA of the CDR3 is TGCGCCAGCAGCTTCCAGGGGGCGAGGAACGAGCAGTACTTC. Protein: CASSFQGARNEQYF.

This clonotype was observed a few times. This chain connects TRBV6-1 to TRBJ2-7; D not certain. Germline CDR1 and CDR2: MNHNS and SASEGT. Trimming cost V 0 bases and J 3 bases, with 6 bases left between them. The CDR3 sequence is 13 residues long. The CDR3 region is CASSEAGSYEQYF. CDR3 DNA sequence: TGTGCCAGCAGTGAAGCTGGTAGCTACGAGCAGTACTTC.

The chain uses TRBV6-1 and TRBJ2-6; tentative D call: TRBD1 (6 bases). The CDR3 totals 16 residues. CDR1 and CDR2 from the germline V gene are MNHNS and SASEGT. V lost 6 bases and J lost 0, with 12 bases in between. The CDR3 DNA follows: TGTGCCAGCAGCAGGGGCACGTTCTCTGGGGCCAACGTCCTGACTTTC. Its translation is CASSRGTFSGANVLTF.

The chain couples TRBV20-1 to TRBJ1-2; a possible D gene is TRBD1 (5 bases). Deletions cut 3 bases from V and 2 bases from J, with 10 bases between. This CDR3 is built from 13 residues. CDR1 is DFQATT and CDR2 is SNEGSKA in the germline V gene (reference sequence). CDR3 region: CSASGEGNYGYTF. The DNA for the CDR3 is TGCAGTGCTAGTGGGGAGGGGAACTATGGCTACACCTTC.

In its sample, this clonotype was seen a few times. The J gene is TRBJ2-1, the V gene TRBV28, with D perhaps being TRBD1 or TRBD2 (6 bases each). The J call may not be correct, given that the DNA end is closer to TRBJ2-5. The CDR3 is 16 residues long. The V gene's germline CDR1 is MDHEN and CDR2 SYDVKM. CDR3 sequence reads: CASRPGGGGPGEAQYF. In DNA form, the CDR3 reads TGTGCCAGCAGACCTGGTGGGGGAGGCCCAGGGGAGGCCCAGTACTTC.

This clonotype has just a few counts. The chain recombines TRBV24-1 with TRBJ2-5; 10 nucleotides align to TRBD1. The closer fit of TRBJ2-1 to the DNA end suggests the J call may be wrong. Germline CDR1 is KGHDR and CDR2 is SFDVKD. The CDR3 extends over 12 amino acids. The CDR3 loop reads CATVGQGHEQFF. The CDR3 DNA sequence: TGTGCCACTGTGGGACAGGGGCATGAGCAGTTCTTC.

The CDR3: CASSLFAGREEGTQYF. CDR3 in DNA: TGTGCCAGCAGCTTATTCGCCGGGCGGGAGGAGGGTACGCAGTATTTT. V and J are TRBV7-2 and TRBJ2-3; 8 nucleotides line up with TRBD2. V lost 2 bases to trimming and J lost 8 bases; unmatched junction nucleotides: 12. The CDR3 runs to 16 residues. Germline V gives CDR1 SGHTA, CDR2 FQGNSA. The full variable domain, rest sourced from reference TRBV7-2 and TRBJ2-3, is GAGVSQSPSNKVTEKGKDVELRCDPISGHTALYWYRQSLGQGLEFLIYFQGNSAPDKSGLPSDRFSAERTGGSVSTLTIQRTQQEDSAVYLCASSLFAGREEGTQYFGPGTRLTVL.

V is TRBV9 and J is TRBJ2-5; D remains unclear. V lost 1 base and J 2 bases, leaving 9 bases between the germline ends. CDR1 and CDR2 from the germline V gene are SGDLS and YYNGEE. This CDR3 comprises 14 residues. In DNA form, the CDR3 reads TGTGCCAGCAGCGTATATGCGAGTCAAGAGACCCAGTACTTC. It specifies CASSVYASQETQYF.

There are a few counts of this clonotype. The chain is built from TRBV20-1 and TRBJ2-1; 11 nucleotides align to TRBD2. The tail of the sequence fits TRBJ2-7 better, so the J call may be wrong. Looked up from germline, CDR1 is DFQATT and CDR2 is SNEGSKA (reference sequence). This CDR3 has 16 residues. CDR3: CSARDKTSGILGEQYF. The DNA for the CDR3 is TGCAGTGCTAGAGATAAGACTAGCGGGATTCTCGGCGAGCAGTACTTC.

This clonotype was picked up a small number of times. V is TRBV7-2 and J is TRBJ2-4; 12 nucleotides line up with TRBD2. The germline CDR1 and CDR2 sequences are SGHTA and FQGNSA. CDR3 length equals 16 residues. V shed 6 bases, J shed 2 bases, and the junction held 5 bases outside the gene matches. CDR3: CASRLTSGGPKNIQYF. DNA for the CDR3: TGTGCCAGCAGACTAACTAGCGGGGGGCCCAAAAACATTCAGTACTTC.